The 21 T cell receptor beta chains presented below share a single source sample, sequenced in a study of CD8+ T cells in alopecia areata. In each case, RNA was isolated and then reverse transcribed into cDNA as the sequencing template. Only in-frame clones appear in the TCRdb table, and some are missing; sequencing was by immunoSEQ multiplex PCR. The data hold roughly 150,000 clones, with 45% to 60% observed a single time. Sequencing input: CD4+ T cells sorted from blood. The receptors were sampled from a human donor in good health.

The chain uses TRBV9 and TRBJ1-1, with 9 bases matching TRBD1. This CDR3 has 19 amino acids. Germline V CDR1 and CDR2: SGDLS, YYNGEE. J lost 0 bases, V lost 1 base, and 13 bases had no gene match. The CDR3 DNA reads TGTGCCAGCAGCGTATCGCCGTGGACAGGGGTTAGCATGAACACTGAAGCTTTCTTT. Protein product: CASSVSPWTGVSMNTEAFF.

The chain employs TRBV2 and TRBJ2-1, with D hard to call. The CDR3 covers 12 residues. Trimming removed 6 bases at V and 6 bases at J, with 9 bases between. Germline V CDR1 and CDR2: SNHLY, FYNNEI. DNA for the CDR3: TGTGCCAGCAGCCGGACCATCAATGAGCAGTTCTTC. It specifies CASSRTINEQFF.

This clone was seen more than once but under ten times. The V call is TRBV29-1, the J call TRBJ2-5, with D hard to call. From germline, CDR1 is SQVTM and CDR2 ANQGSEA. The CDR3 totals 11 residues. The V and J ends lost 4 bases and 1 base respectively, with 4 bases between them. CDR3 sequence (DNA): TGCAGCGTTGGCGTCCAAGAGACCCAGTACTTC. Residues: CSVGVQETQYF.

The CDR3 region is CSVDWGGTEAFF. For the CDR3, the DNA is TGCAGCGTTGACTGGGGAGGCACTGAAGCTTTCTTT. The chain combines TRBV29-1 with TRBJ1-1; D is undetermined. Trimming cost V 3 bases and J 4 bases, with 9 bases left between them. This CDR3 contains 12 residues. Germline-derived CDR1 and CDR2 are SQVTM and ANQGSEA.

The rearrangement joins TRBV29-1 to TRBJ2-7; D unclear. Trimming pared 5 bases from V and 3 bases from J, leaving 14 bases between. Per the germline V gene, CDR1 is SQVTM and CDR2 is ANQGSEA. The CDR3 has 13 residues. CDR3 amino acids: CSVKPWRIYEQYF. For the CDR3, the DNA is TGCAGCGTTAAACCCTGGCGGATCTACGAGCAGTACTTC.

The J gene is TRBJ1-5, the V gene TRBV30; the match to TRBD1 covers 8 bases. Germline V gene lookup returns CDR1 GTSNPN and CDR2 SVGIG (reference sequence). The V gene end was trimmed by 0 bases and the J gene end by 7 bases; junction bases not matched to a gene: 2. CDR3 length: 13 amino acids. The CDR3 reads CAWSVGTGQPQHF. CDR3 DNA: TGTGCCTGGAGTGTAGGGACAGGCCAGCCCCAGCATTTT.

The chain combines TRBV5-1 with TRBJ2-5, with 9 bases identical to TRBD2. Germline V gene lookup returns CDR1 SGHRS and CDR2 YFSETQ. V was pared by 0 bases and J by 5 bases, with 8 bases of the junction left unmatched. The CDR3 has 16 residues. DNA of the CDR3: TGCGCCAGCAGCTTGGGGGCCGGGACTAGCCGTGAGACCCAGTACTTC. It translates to CASSLGAGTSRETQYF.

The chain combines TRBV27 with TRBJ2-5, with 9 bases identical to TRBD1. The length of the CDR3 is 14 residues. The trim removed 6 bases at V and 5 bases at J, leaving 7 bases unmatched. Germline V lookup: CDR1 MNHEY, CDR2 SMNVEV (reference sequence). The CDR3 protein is CASSPKGQGETQYF. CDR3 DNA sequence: TGTGCCAGCAGCCCCAAAGGACAGGGGGAGACCCAGTACTTC.

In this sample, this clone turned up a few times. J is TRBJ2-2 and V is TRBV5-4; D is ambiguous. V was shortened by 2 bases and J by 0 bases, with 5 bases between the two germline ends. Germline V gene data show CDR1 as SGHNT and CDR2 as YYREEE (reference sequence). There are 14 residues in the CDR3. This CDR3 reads CASSLRSNTGELFF. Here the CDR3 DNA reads TGTGCCAGCAGCTTAAGATCGAACACCGGGGAGCTGTTTTTT.

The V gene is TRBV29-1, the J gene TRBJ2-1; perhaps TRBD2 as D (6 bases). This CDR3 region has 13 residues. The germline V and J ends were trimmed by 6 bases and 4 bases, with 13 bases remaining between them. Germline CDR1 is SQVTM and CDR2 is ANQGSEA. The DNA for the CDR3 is TGCAGCGTCCTCGGGACTCTTTACAATGAGCAGTTCTTC. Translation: CSVLGTLYNEQFF.

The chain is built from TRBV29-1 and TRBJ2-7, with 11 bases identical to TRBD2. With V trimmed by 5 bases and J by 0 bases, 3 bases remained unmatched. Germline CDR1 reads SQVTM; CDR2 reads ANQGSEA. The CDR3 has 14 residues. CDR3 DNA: TGCAGCGTTCGGACTAGCGGGTACTCCTACGAGCAGTACTTC. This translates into CSVRTSGYSYEQYF.

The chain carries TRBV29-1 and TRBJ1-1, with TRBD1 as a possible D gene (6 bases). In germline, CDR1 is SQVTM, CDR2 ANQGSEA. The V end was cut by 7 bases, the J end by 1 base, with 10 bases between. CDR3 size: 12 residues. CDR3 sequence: CSAKGGNTEAFF. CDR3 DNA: TGCAGCGCGAAAGGGGGGAACACTGAAGCTTTCTTT.

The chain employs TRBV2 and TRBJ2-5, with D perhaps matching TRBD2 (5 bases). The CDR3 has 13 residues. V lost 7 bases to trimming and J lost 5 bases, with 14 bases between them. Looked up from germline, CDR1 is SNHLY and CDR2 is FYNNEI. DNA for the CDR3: TGTGCCAGCAATGAGAGGGTATTGGAGACCCAGTACTTC. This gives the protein CASNERVLETQYF.

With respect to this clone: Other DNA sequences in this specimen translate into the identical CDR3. CDR3 protein: CASSLMGGSYEQYF. The CDR3 DNA reads as TGTGCCAGCAGCTTGATGGGGGGGTCCTACGAGCAGTACTTC. The rearrangement links TRBV5-6 to TRBJ2-7, with TRBD2 matching over 7 bases. With 1 base clipped from V and 1 base from J, the junction kept 2 bases outside the gene matches. CDR3 length: 14 amino acids. Germline V lookup: CDR1 SGHDT, CDR2 YYEEEE.

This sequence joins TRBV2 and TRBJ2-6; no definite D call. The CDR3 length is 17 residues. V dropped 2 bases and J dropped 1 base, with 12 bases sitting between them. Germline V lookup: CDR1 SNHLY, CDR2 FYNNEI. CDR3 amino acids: CASSEWALLSGANVLTF. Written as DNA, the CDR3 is TGTGCCAGCAGTGAATGGGCTCTGCTATCTGGGGCCAACGTCCTGACTTTC.

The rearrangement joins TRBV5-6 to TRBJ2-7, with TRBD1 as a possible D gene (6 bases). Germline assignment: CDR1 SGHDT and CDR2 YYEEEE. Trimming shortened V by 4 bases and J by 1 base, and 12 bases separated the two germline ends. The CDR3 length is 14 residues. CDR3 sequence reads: CASSRGHVSYEQYF. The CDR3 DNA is TGTGCCAGCAGCCGGGGACACGTTTCCTACGAGCAGTACTTC.

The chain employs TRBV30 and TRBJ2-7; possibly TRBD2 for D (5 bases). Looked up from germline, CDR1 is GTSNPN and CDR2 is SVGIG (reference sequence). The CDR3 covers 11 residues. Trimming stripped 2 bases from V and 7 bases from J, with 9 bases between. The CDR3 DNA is TGTGCCTGGAGTTCGGACTGGGAGCAGTACTTC. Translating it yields CAWSSDWEQYF. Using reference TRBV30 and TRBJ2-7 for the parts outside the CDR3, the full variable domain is SQTIHQWPATLVQPVGSPLSLECTVEGTSNPNLYWYRQAAGRGLQLLFYSVGIGQISSEVPQNLSASRPQDRQFILSSKKLLLSDSGFYLCAWSSDWEQYFGPGTRLTVT.

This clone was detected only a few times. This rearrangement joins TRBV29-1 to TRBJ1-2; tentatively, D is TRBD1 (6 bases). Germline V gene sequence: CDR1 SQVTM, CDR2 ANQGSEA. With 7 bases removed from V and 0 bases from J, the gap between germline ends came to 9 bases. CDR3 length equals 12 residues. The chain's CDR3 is CSGGQTNYGYTF. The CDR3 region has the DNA TGCAGCGGCGGACAGACTAACTATGGCTACACCTTC.

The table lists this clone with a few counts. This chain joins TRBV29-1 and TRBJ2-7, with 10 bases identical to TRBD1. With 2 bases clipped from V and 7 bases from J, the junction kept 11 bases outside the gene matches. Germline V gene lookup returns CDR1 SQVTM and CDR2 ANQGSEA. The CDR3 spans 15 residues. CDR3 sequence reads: CSVERGQGVLREQYF. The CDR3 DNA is TGCAGCGTTGAACGAGGACAGGGGGTGCTAAGGGAGCAGTACTTC.

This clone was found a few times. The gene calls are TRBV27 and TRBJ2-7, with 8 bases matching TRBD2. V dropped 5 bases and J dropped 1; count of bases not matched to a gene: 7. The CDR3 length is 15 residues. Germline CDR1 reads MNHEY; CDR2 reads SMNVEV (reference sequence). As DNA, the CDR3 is TGTGCCAGCAGTCCCCTAGCGGGTGCTTCCTACGAGCAGTACTTC. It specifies CASSPLAGASYEQYF.

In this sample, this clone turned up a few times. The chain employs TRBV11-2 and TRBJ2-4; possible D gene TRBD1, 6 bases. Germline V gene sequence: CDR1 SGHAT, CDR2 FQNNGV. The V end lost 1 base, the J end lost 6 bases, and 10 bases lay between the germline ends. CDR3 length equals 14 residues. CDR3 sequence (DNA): TGTGCCAGCAGCTTAGTCCGACAGGCAAACATTCAGTACTTC. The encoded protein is CASSLVRQANIQYF. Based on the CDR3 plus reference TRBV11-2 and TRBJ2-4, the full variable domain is EAGVAQSPRYKIIEKRQSVAFWCNPISGHATLYWYQQILGQGPKLLIQFQNNGVVDDSQLPKDRFSAERLKGVDSTLKIQPAKLEDSAVYLCASSLVRQANIQYFGAGTRLSVL.